The 3 T cell receptor beta chains below come from one sample, sequenced in a study of a mutant IDH1 vaccine in newly diagnosed glioma. Produced via immunoSEQ multiplex PCR; TCRdb's table is partial and in-frame only. The sample yields around 29,000 clones, about 85% seen once. Antigen specificity for these receptors is unknown. Time point noted: week 23, last vaccination. Vaccination used 300 ug of mutant IDH1 20-mer peptide per dose, with topical imiquimod. The specimen comprised PBMCs, sampled from a glioma patient whose treatment included an IDH1 peptide vaccine. Receptor source: a woman under 30 with glioma.

The V call is TRBV10-3, the J call TRBJ2-1, with 7 bases that match TRBD2. Germline values: CDR1 ENHRY, CDR2 SYGVKD. Trimming took 7 bases from V and 2 from J; bases not matched to a gene: 2. The CDR3 runs 13 residues. The CDR3 here is CAITAGAYNEQFF. In DNA, the CDR3 is TGTGCCATCACCGCGGGGGCCTACAATGAGCAGTTCTTC.

The chain carries TRBV4-3 and TRBJ2-2; 7 nucleotides line up with TRBD1. The germline V gene has CDR1 LGHNA and CDR2 YSLEER. The CDR3 loop spans 16 amino acids. V was clipped by 3 bases and J by 2 bases; unmatched bases: 6. CDR3 nucleotides: TGCGCCAGCAGCCAGGAGACAGGGATTAACACCGGGGAGCTGTTTTTT. It encodes CASSQETGINTGELFF.

The chain joins TRBV7-6 to TRBJ2-7; D call uncertain. V dropped 5 bases and J dropped 5 bases, with 10 bases sitting between them. Germline lookup yields CDR1 SGHVS and CDR2 FNYEAQ. CDR3 size: 12 residues. In nucleotides, the CDR3 is TGTGCCAGCAGCCACGGGCAGGACGAGCAGTACTTC. Translated: CASSHGQDEQYF.